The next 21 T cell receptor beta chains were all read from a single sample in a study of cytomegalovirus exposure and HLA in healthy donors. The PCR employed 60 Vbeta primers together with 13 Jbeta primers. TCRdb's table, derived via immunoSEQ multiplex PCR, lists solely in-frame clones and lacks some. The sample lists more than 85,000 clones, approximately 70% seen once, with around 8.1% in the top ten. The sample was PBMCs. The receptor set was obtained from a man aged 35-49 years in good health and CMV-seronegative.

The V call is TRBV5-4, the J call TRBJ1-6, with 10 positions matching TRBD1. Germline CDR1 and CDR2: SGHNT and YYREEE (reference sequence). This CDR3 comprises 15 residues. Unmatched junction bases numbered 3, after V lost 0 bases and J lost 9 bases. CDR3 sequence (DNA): TGTGCCAGCAGCTTGGAGACAGGGGGCCTTTCACCCCTCCACTTT. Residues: CASSLETGGLSPLHF.

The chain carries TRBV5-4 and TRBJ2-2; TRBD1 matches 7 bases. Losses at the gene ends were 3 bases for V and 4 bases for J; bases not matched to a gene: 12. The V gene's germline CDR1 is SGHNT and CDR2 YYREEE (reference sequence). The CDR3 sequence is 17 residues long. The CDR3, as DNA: TGTGCCAGCAGCTCCTTGACAGGGCATCGTAGCACCGGGGAGCTGTTTTTT. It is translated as CASSSLTGHRSTGELFF.

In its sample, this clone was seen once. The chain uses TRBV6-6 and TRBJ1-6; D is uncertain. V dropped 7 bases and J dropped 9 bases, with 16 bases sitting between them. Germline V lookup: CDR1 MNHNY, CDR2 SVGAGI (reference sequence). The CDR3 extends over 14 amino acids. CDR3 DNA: TGTGCCAGCACCCAGACTCCCGGACTTTCACCCCTCCACTTT. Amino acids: CASTQTPGLSPLHF.

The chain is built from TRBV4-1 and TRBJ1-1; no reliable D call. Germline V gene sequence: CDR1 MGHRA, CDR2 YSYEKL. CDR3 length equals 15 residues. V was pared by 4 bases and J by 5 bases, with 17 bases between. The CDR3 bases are TGCGCCAGCAGCCCCAAAGTTGAGGGCTGGACTGAAGCTTTCTTT. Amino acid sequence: CASSPKVEGWTEAFF.

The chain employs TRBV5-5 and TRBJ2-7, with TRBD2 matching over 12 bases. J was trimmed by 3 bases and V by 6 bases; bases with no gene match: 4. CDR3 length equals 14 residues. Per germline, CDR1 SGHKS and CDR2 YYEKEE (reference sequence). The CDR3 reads CASILAGGGYEQYF. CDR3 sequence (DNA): TGTGCCAGCATACTAGCGGGGGGCGGCTACGAGCAGTACTTC.

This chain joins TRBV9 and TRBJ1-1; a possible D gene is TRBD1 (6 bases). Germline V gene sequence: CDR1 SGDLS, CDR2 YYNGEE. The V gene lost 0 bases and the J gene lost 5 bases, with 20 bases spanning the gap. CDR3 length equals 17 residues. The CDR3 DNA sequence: TGTGCCAGCAGCGTAGACAGGCCGGGGGGCCCCCCAACTGAAGCTTTCTTT. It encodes CASSVDRPGGPPTEAFF.

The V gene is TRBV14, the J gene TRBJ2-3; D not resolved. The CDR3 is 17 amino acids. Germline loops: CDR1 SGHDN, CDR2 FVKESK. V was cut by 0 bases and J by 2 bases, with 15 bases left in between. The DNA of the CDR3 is TGTGCCAGCAGCCAAGATGCTGCAGTTTGCTTCACAGATACGCAGTATTTT. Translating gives CASSQDAAVCFTDTQYF.

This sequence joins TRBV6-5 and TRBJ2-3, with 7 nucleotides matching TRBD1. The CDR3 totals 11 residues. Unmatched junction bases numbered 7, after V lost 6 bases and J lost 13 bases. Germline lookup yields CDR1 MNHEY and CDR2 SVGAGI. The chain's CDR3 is CASRETGREYF. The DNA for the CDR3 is TGTGCCAGCAGGGAGACAGGGCGGGAGTATTTT.

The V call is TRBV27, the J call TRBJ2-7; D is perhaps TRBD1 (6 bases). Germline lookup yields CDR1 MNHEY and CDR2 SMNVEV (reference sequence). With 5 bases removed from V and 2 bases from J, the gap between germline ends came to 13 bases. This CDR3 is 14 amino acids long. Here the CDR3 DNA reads TGTGCCAGCAGTCCCAACAGGGATCCCTACGAGCAGTACTTC. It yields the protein CASSPNRDPYEQYF.

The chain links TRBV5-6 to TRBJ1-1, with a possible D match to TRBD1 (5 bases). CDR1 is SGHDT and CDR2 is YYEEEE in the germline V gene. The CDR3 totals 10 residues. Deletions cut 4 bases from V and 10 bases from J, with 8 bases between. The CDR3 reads CASSGGGAFF. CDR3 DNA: TGTGCCAGCAGCGGGGGGGGAGCTTTCTTT.

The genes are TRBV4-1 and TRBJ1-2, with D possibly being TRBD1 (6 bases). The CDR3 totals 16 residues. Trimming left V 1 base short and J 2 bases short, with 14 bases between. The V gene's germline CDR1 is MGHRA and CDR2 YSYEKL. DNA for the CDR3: TGCGCCAGCAGCCAAGCGACCACAGGGCCCAACTATGGCTACACCTTC. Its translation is CASSQATTGPNYGYTF.

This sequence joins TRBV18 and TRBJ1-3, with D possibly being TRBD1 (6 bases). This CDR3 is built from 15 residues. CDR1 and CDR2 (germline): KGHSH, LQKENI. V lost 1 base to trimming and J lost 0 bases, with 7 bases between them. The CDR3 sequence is CASSPLTGSGNTIYF. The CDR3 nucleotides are TGTGCCAGCTCACCACTGACAGGCTCTGGAAACACCATATATTTT.

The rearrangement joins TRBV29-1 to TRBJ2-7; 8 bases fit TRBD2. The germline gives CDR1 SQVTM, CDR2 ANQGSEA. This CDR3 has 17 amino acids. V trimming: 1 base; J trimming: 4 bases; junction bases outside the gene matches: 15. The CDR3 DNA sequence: TGCAGCGTTGAAGTGGCCTCCTTCGGGGGGGTGGGATACGAGCAGTACTTC. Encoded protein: CSVEVASFGGVGYEQYF.

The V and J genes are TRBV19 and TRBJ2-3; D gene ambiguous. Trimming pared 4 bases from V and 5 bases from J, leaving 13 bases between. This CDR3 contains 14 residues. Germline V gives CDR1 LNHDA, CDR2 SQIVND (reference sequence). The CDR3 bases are TGTGCCAGTAGTAATCGGCGCCCAGGAGATACGCAGTATTTT. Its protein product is CASSNRRPGDTQYF.

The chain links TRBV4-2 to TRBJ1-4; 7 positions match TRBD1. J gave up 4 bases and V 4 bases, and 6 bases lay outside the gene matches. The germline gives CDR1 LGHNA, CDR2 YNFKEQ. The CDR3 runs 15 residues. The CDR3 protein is CASSLPGTVNEKLFF. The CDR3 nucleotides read TGTGCCAGCAGCCTTCCCGGGACAGTTAATGAAAAACTGTTTTTT.

The CDR3 sequence is CSVPLLAGIYNEQFF. The DNA of the CDR3 is TGCAGCGTACCCCTCCTAGCGGGGATATACAATGAGCAGTTCTTC. This chain connects TRBV29-1 to TRBJ2-1, with 9 bases that match TRBD2. After removal of 6 bases from V and 4 bases from J, the junction contained 10 bases not matched to a gene. CDR3 size: 15 residues. CDR1 SQVTM and CDR2 ANQGSEA come from the germline V gene.

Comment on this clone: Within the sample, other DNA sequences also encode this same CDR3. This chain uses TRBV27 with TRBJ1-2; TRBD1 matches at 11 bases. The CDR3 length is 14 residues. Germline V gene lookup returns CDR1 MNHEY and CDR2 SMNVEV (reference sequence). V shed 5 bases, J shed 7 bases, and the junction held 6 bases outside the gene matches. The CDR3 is CASSPSGTGGGYTF. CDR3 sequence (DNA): TGTGCCAGCAGTCCATCCGGGACAGGGGGTGGCTACACCTTC.

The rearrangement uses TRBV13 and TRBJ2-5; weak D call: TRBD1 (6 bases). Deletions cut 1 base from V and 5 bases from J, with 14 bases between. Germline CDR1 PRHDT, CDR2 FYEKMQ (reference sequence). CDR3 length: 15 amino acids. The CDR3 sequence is CASSLAAGARETQYF. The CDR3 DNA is TGTGCCAGCAGCTTAGCGGCAGGGGCTCGGGAGACCCAGTACTTC.

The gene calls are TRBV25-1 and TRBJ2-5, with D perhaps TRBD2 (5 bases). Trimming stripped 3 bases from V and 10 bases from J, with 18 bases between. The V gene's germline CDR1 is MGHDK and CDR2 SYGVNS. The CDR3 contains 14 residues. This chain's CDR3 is CASSDSSSAVGQYF. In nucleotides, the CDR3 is TGTGCCAGCAGTGACTCTAGCTCCGCAGTGGGCCAGTACTTC.

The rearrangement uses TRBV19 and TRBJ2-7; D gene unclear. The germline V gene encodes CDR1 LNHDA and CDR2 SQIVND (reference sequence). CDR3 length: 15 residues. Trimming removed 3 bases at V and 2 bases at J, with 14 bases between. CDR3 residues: CASSIDTKPPYEQYF. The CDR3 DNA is TGTGCCAGTAGTATCGACACAAAACCCCCCTACGAGCAGTACTTC.

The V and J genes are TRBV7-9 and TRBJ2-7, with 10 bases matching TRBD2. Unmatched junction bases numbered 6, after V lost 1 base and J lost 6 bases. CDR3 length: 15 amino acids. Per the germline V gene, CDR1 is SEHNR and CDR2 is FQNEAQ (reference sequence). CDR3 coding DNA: TGTGCCAGCAGCTTAGTTGGGACTAGCGATGTCGAGCAGTACTTC. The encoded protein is CASSLVGTSDVEQYF.